Listed below are T cell receptor beta chains from one sample, sequenced in a study of T-cell reconstitution after alpha-beta-depleted transplantation in children. TCRdb used MiXCR to reprocess the PCR reads, holding one entry per CDR3 protein. This table has more than 90,000 distinct CDR3 sequences, about 9.4% appearing once. Sequenced here: PBMCs, sampled before TCRalphabeta/CD19-depleted stem cell transplant. These receptors came from a boy between 2 and 15 years old with acute lymphoblastic leukemia, due to receive a stem cell transplant. The CDR3 runs from the conserved cysteine through the conserved F or W. D genes are given only for firm matches. Size is stated for part of the rows, as once, few or many counts, or as a class when the clone is expanded.

j_gene | abundance | v_gene | d_gene | len | CDR3nt | CDR3aa
TRBJ1-1 | few | TRBV5-1 | . | 13 | TGCGCCAGCAGCCAACAGATGAACACTGAAGCTTTCTTT | CASSQQMNTEAFF
TRBJ2-3 | many | TRBV27 | TRBD2 | 14 | TGTGCCAGCATGGCTAGCGGGAGAACAGATACGCAGTATTTT | CASMASGRTDTQYF
TRBJ2-1 | . | TRBV12-3/TRBV12-4 | TRBD2 | 15 | TGTGCCAGCAGTTTAGCGGGGACTAGCAACAATGAGCAGTTCTTC | CASSLAGTSNNEQFF
TRBJ2-2 | many | TRBV7-8 | TRBD2 | 16 | TGTGCCAGCAGCCCAGCTCGCGGGAGGGCCGCCGGGGAGCTGTTTTTT | CASSPARGRAAGELFF
TRBJ2-5 | many | TRBV3-1 | TRBD2 | 16 | TGTGCCAGCAGCCAAGATCGGCTAGCGGAGAGGGAGACCCAGTACTTC | CASSQDRLAERETQYF
TRBJ2-7 | . | TRBV5-6 | TRBD2 | 14 | TGTGCCAGCAGGTTAGCGGGAGACTTTGGGGAGCAGTACTTC | CASRLAGDFGEQYF
TRBJ2-1 | many | TRBV12-3/TRBV12-4 | TRBD2 | 14 | TGTGCCAGCAGTTTCGGGAGGGCTAGGGATGAGCAGTTCTTC | CASSFGRARDEQFF
TRBJ1-1 | . | TRBV7-8 | . | 13 | TGTGCCAGCAGTCCGAAGGACTACACTGAAGCTTTCTTT | CASSPKDYTEAFF
TRBJ1-2 | . | TRBV12-3/TRBV12-4 | . | 16 | TGTGCCAGCAGTTTGGGCCAGACCTTTAATTCCTATGGCTACACCTTC | CASSLGQTFNSYGYTF
TRBJ1-4 | . | TRBV6-1 | . | 14 | TGTGCCAGCAGTCCCGGGATCGGGGGTGAAAAACTGTTTTTT | CASSPGIGGEKLFF
TRBJ1-1 | . | TRBV7-9 | TRBD1 | 17 | TGTGCCAGCAGCCCCGACCGGGACAGGGAAGGGAACACTGAAGCTTTCTTT | CASSPDRDREGNTEAFF
TRBJ2-2 | many | TRBV5-1 | . | 13 | TGCGCCAGCCGAATGACGGAGGGCGGGGAGCTGTTTTTT | CASRMTEGGELFF
TRBJ2-7 | many | TRBV6-6 | . | 12 | TGTGCCAGCAGTTACAATTCCTACGAGCAGTACTTC | CASSYNSYEQYF
TRBJ1-3 | . | TRBV6-1 | TRBD1 | 12 | TGTGCCAGCAGTGACAGGGGGTACACCATATATTTT | CASSDRGYTIYF
TRBJ1-4 | . | TRBV20-1 | . | 14 | TGCAGTGCTAGGGGGCAGGCAACTAATGAAAAACTGTTTTTT | CSARGQATNEKLFF
TRBJ2-1 | . | TRBV5-1 | TRBD1 | 17 | TGCGCCAGCAGCGAGCAAGGACAGGCCTACTCCTACAATGAGCAGTTCTTC | CASSEQGQAYSYNEQFF
TRBJ2-7 | many | TRBV6-1 | . | 16 | TGTGCCAGCAGTAAAATGACGGGCGAAGGGTACTACGAGCAGTACTTC | CASSKMTGEGYYEQYF